This is a list of T cell receptor beta chains from one sample in a study of T cell changes during pregnancy in multiple sclerosis. Generated by immunoSEQ multiplex PCR, the TCRdb table keeps only in-frame clones and is missing some. Here the sample spans 40,000 to 50,000 clones, about 88% being singletons. Sequenced material: CD4+ T cells from peripheral blood mononuclear cells, taken in the first trimester of pregnancy. The receptors were gathered from a female donor with multiple sclerosis, enrolled in a pregnancy study. CDR3s include the opening cysteine and the closing phenylalanine or tryptophan. Each record gives: V gene, J gene, CDR3 protein.

TRBV4-3,TRBJ2-1,CASISLAGEGNEQFF
TRBV6-6,TRBJ1-2,CASKYQQAANYGYTF
TRBV15,TRBJ1-2,CATSRGGGGANYGYTF
TRBV27,TRBJ2-7,CASNFRGRLDEQYF
TRBV18,TRBJ2-1,CASSPAGLVTYNEQFF
TRBV7-9,TRBJ2-3,CASSPVRQGSNLDTQYF
TRBV5-4,TRBJ1-1,CASYRGLNTEAFF
TRBV29-1,TRBJ2-1,CSVEGTGNNYNEQFF
TRBV6-1,TRBJ2-5,CASSEAGGGRETQYF
TRBV9,TRBJ2-5,CASSVGNGEETQYF
TRBV11-3,TRBJ2-3,CASSLQGADTQYF
TRBV5-4,TRBJ2-7,CASSSPGGPYEQYF
TRBV5-4,TRBJ2-2,CASSLAGRVTGELFF
TRBV7-2,TRBJ2-5,CASSPGGMGETQYF
TRBV7-2,TRBJ1-5,CASSLTGQGIQPQHF
TRBV9,TRBJ2-1,CASSVGGGSYNEQFF
TRBV18,TRBJ2-1,CASSPLRDNEQFF
TRBV18,TRBJ1-1,CASSPSSNTEAFF
TRBV7-2,TRBJ2-7,CASSLVGRGNSHEQYF
TRBV9,TRBJ2-5,CASSVGRTVQETQYF
TRBV21-1,TRBJ1-1,CASSKPGQGYEDTEAFF
TRBV5-1,TRBJ2-3,CASSRGLATSTDTQYF
TRBV10-3,TRBJ1-5,CAISESGGISQPQHF
TRBV6-6,TRBJ1-1,CASSSQGDTEAFF
TRBV7-7,TRBJ2-1,CASSAGTGGKEQFF
TRBV6-1,TRBJ2-7,CASSEVVRVEQYF
TRBV19,TRBJ1-5,CASSIVGQGTNQPQHF
TRBV6-1,TRBJ1-5,CASSAGDRRHNQPQHF
TRBV13,TRBJ2-1,CASSSTTISGSTYNEQFF
TRBV4-3,TRBJ1-2,CASSQESVQGQSGYTF
TRBV4-3,TRBJ2-1,CASSQDIGTSNEQFF
TRBV7-9,TRBJ1-3,CASSLGLIGGNTIYF